These 19 T cell receptor beta chains originate from one sample sequenced in a study of shared clonotypes between healthy human individuals. The protocol was immunoSEQ multiplex PCR, while the TCRdb copy is restricted to in-frame clones and leaves out a portion. The data show about 960,000 clones, approximately 76% seen once. Sequencing used memory CD4+ T cells sorted from blood. As for subset: CD45RA-negative fraction. These receptors originate from a young man in good health.

This clone came up a few times. The chain links TRBV5-1 to TRBJ1-4, with 9 bases matching TRBD1. V trimming: 2 bases; J trimming: 8 bases; junction bases outside the gene matches: 4. Germline loops: CDR1 SGHRS, CDR2 YFSETQ. The CDR3 contains 14 residues. Here the CDR3 DNA reads TGCGCCAGCAGCTTAACAGGGGGCTTGGAAAAACTGTTTTTT. It codes for CASSLTGGLEKLFF.

The CDR3 sequence: CASSRGGGNQPQHF. The CDR3, as DNA: TGTGCCAGCTCCCGAGGAGGGGGCAATCAGCCCCAGCATTTT. The chain joins TRBV18 to TRBJ1-5, with TRBD1 as a possible D gene (5 bases). V was clipped by 6 bases and J by 2 bases, with 11 bases between them. Germline CDR1 KGHSH, CDR2 LQKENI. This CDR3 has 14 amino acids.

The V gene is TRBV2, the J gene TRBJ2-1; weak D call: TRBD2 (6 bases). Trimming took 2 bases from V and 12 from J, leaving 17 bases between them. The CDR3 sequence is 14 residues long. Per the germline V gene, CDR1 is SNHLY and CDR2 is FYNNEI. CDR3 amino acids: CASSERPGYGGQFF. The CDR3 nucleotides are TGTGCCAGCAGTGAACGGCCCGGTTACGGGGGGCAGTTCTTC.

Notes on this clone: Since a much larger clone is just one base distant, this may be a read error. At the DNA level, this CDR3 is encoded by other sequences in the same sample as well. The V call is TRBV11-2, the J call TRBJ2-3; D not certain. V was shortened by 3 bases and J by 4 bases, with 2 bases between the two germline ends. The CDR3 consists of 11 residues. Germline values: CDR1 SGHAT, CDR2 FQNNGV. As DNA, the CDR3 is TGTGCCAGCAGCTTGGCAGATACGCAGTATTTT. It codes for CASSLADTQYF. The complete variable domain, with remaining parts taken from reference TRBV11-2 and TRBJ2-3, reads EAGVAQSPRYKIIEKRQSVAFWCNPISGHATLYWYQQILGQGPKLLIQFQNNGVVDDSQLPKDRFSAERLKGVDSTLKIQPAKLEDSAVYLCASSLADTQYFGPGTRLTVL.

V is TRBV30 and J is TRBJ2-5; 15 bases are shared with TRBD2. The V gene's germline CDR1 is GTSNPN and CDR2 SVGIG (reference sequence). The CDR3 contains 18 residues. Trimming took 3 bases from V and 3 from J; bases not matched to a gene: 11. The CDR3 reads CAWSLTRTSGGAEETQYF. The CDR3 nucleotides read TGTGCCTGGAGCCTAACCAGGACTAGCGGGGGGGCAGAAGAGACCCAGTACTTC.

This clone is a singleton in its sample. This chain uses TRBV19 with TRBJ2-7; weak D call: TRBD2 (5 bases). The V gene's germline CDR1 is LNHDA and CDR2 SQIVND (reference sequence). Trimming took 7 bases from V and 4 from J, leaving 20 bases between them. The CDR3 covers 15 residues. The CDR3 region is CASTGSRTGAYEQYF. CDR3 DNA: TGTGCCAGTACCGGGTCAAGGACTGGAGCGTACGAGCAGTACTTC.

The rearrangement links TRBV6-5 to TRBJ1-4; no clear D gene. Germline CDR1 MNHEY, CDR2 SVGAGI. V lost 4 bases and J lost 4, with 16 bases in between. This CDR3 has 16 residues. CDR3 loop: CASSLTRPPGNEKLFF. The CDR3 nucleotides read TGTGCCAGCAGTTTGACCAGGCCCCCTGGTAATGAAAAACTGTTTTTT.

This chain joins TRBV11-2 and TRBJ2-5; tentative D call: TRBD1 (5 bases). Germline CDR1 is SGHAT and CDR2 is FQNNGV. The CDR3 consists of 14 residues. V was trimmed by 3 bases and J by 4 bases, leaving 12 bases between them. DNA of the CDR3: TGTGCCAGCAGCTTGGCACAGGCCCTAGAGACCCAGTACTTC. Encoded protein: CASSLAQALETQYF.

This rearrangement joins TRBV5-4 to TRBJ2-2; a possible D gene is TRBD2 (6 bases). Germline CDR1 and CDR2: SGHNT and YYREEE (reference sequence). Trimming left V 5 bases short and J 6 bases short, with 11 bases between. CDR3 length: 13 amino acids. In DNA, the CDR3 is TGTGCCAGCAGGGGAGGAGCCGCCGGGGAGCTGTTTTTT. It specifies CASRGGAAGELFF.

The CDR3 DNA sequence: TGTGCCAGCAGCAAAGGAGGGACTAGCGGGAGAACGGGGCGAGCCAAAAACATTCAGTACTTC. Translating it yields CASSKGGTSGRTGRAKNIQYF. V and J are TRBV21-1 and TRBJ2-4; the table's D gene call, TRBD2, was not cross checked with the DNA. TRBV21-1 is listed as a pseudogene. The CDR3 loop spans 21 amino acids.

V gene TRBV7-2 combines with J gene TRBJ1-4; D unclear. Germline loops: CDR1 SGHTA, CDR2 FQGNSA. The ends were cut back, 0 bases at V and 5 bases at J, with 7 bases in the middle. This CDR3 is built from 14 residues. The DNA for the CDR3 is TGTGCCAGCAGCTTAGCAGGGAAAAATGAAAAACTGTTTTTT. Translating gives CASSLAGKNEKLFF. The full variable domain, rest sourced from reference TRBV7-2 and TRBJ1-4, is GAGVSQSPSNKVTEKGKDVELRCDPISGHTALYWYRQSLGQGLEFLIYFQGNSAPDKSGLPSDRFSAERTGGSVSTLTIQRTQQEDSAVYLCASSLAGKNEKLFFGSGTQLSVL.

The chain recombines TRBV2 with TRBJ2-1, with 9 bases fitting TRBD2. Germline V gene lookup returns CDR1 SNHLY and CDR2 FYNNEI. V trimming: 6 bases; J trimming: 6 bases; junction bases outside the gene matches: 24. The CDR3 has 20 amino acids. The chain's CDR3 is CASSITTGSIGLAGINEQFF. CDR3 in DNA: TGTGCCAGCAGCATAACGACAGGGAGTATTGGGCTAGCGGGAATCAATGAGCAGTTCTTC.

V is TRBV5-1 and J is TRBJ2-3, with 9 bases aligning to TRBD2. Germline CDR1 reads SGHRS; CDR2 reads YFSETQ. V lost 3 bases and J lost 2; bases outside the gene matches: 7. The CDR3 has 16 residues. The CDR3 spells CASSSSSGRTTDTQYF. CDR3 bases: TGCGCCAGCAGCTCCTCGAGCGGGAGGACCACAGATACGCAGTATTTT.

The chain couples TRBV28 to TRBJ1-2; 8 bases fit TRBD1. The CDR3 length is 12 residues. Germline lookup yields CDR1 MDHEN and CDR2 SYDVKM. J lost 5 bases, V lost 6 bases, and 2 bases had no gene match. CDR3 protein: CASRRQGYGYTF. The CDR3 coding sequence is TGTGCCAGCAGGCGACAGGGGTATGGCTACACCTTC.

The chain couples TRBV6-5 to TRBJ1-3, with 7 bases that match TRBD1. The V gene's germline CDR1 is MNHEY and CDR2 SVGAGI. This CDR3 spans 14 amino acids. V lost 4 bases, J lost 6 bases, and 6 bases stayed unmatched. CDR3 in amino acids: CASSFTGAANTIYF. In DNA, the CDR3 is TGTGCCAGCAGTTTTACAGGGGCTGCAAACACCATATATTTT.

This clone was picked up one time. This chain links TRBV6-1 with TRBJ2-3, with a possible D match to TRBD2 (6 bases). The CDR3 contains 13 residues. Trimming shortened V by 6 bases and J by 4 bases, and 11 bases separated the two germline ends. The germline gives CDR1 MNHNS, CDR2 SASEGT. The CDR3 is CASRAGFADTQYF. CDR3 bases: TGTGCCAGCAGAGCGGGTTTCGCAGATACGCAGTATTTT.

The chain is built from TRBV13 and TRBJ2-5; no reliable D call. This CDR3 has 12 residues. V shed 5 bases and J shed 3 bases, with 7 bases lying between them. Germline CDR1 and CDR2: PRHDT and FYEKMQ (reference sequence). The CDR3 nucleotides are TGTGCCAGCAGCCACAGAAAAGAGACCCAGTACTTC. Its protein product is CASSHRKETQYF.

This chain connects TRBV6-4 to TRBJ2-3; possible D gene TRBD2, 6 bases. V lost 6 bases to trimming and J lost 3 bases, with 13 bases between them. This CDR3 has 14 residues. Germline CDR1 is MRHNA and CDR2 is SNTAGT. The CDR3 spells CASRAGPTTDTQYF. The DNA for the CDR3 is TGTGCCAGCAGGGCGGGACCAACTACAGATACGCAGTATTTT.

This clone was observed at least ten times. Other DNA variants within this sample encode the same CDR3. V gene TRBV18 combines with J gene TRBJ1-2; 9 bases agree with TRBD1. This CDR3 region has 13 residues. V lost 3 bases and J lost 5; bases outside the gene matches: 1. CDR1 KGHSH and CDR2 LQKENI come from the germline V gene. In nucleotides, the CDR3 is TGTGCCAGCTCACCGGACAGGGGATATGGCTACACCTTC. Translation: CASSPDRGYGYTF.